This section outlines one T cell receptor beta chain sequence together with its context. Its antigen remains unidentified. This CDR3 is built from 11 residues. The V end was cut by 1 base, the J end by 8 bases, with 8 bases between. Per the germline V gene, CDR1 is SQVTM and CDR2 is ANQGSEA. Profiled with immunoSEQ multiplex PCR; TCRdb holds only in-frame clones, not every one. This sample yields around 89,000 clones, of which 85% to 90% are seen a single time; about 9.4% belongs to the top ten. The data are from a study of T cell responses to AZD1222 COVID-19 vaccine. Findings and caveats of the study: Rises in breadth and depth of Spike-specific TCRs came after two AZD1222 doses. Unmutated regions of variants are reportedly targeted by nearly half of spike-specific TCRs.

The source is an adult in good health. This chain links TRBV29-1 with TRBJ1-2; D not certain. The starting material was peripheral blood, obtained on day 0 of AZD1222 vaccination. CDR3: CSVEVGRGYTF. The CDR3 DNA reads as TGCAGCGTTGAAGTCGGGCGGGGCTACACCTTC.